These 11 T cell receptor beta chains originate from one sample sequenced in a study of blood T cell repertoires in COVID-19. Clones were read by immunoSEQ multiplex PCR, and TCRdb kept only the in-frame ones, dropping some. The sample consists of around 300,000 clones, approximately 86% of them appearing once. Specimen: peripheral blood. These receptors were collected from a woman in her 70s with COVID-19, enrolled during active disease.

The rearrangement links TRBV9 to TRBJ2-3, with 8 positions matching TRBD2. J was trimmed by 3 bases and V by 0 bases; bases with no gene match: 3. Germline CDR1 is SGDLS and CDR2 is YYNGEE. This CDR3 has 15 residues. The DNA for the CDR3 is TGTGCCAGCAGCGTAGACGGGGGGGAAACAGATACGCAGTATTTT. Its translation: CASSVDGGETDTQYF.

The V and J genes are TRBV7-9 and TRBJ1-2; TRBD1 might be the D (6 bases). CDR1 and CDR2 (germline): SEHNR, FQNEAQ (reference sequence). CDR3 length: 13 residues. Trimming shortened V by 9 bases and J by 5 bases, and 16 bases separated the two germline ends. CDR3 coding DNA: TGTGCCAGTGACAGGCAGGGTGGTTATGGCTACACCTTC. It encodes CASDRQGGYGYTF.

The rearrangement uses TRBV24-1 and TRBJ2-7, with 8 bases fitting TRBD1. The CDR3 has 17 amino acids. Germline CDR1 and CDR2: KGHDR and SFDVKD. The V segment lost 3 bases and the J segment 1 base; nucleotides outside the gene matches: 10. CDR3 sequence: CATSDHLRDRISYEQYF. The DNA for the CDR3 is TGTGCCACCAGTGATCATCTCCGGGACAGGATATCCTACGAGCAGTACTTC.

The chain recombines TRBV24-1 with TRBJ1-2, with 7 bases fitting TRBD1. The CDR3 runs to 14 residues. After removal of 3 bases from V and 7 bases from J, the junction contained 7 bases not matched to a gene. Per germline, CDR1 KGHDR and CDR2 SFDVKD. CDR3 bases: TGTGCCACCAGTGATCCCGACAGGGTTGCTGGCTACACCTTC. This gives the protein CATSDPDRVAGYTF.

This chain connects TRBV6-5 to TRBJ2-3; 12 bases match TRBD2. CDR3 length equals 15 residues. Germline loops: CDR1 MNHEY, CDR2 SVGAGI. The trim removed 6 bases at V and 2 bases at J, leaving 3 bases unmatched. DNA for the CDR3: TGTGCCAGCAGCCGGACTAGCGGGGCCACAGATACGCAGTATTTT. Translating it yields CASSRTSGATDTQYF.

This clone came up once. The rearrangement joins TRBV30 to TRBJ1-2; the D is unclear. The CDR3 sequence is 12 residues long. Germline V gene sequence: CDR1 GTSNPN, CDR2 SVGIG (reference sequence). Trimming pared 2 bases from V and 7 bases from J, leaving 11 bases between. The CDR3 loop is CAWSLSDSGYTF. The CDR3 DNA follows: TGTGCCTGGAGTCTGTCCGACTCTGGCTACACCTTC.

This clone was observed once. The CDR3 coding sequence is TGTGCCAGCAGTTGGGGGGGAGCGGGGGCGAATGAGCAGTTCTTC. Translation gives CASSWGGAGANEQFF. V usage is TRBV6-2 or TRBV6-3 and J usage is TRBJ2-1, with 8 positions matching TRBD2. The J segment lost 7 bases and the V segment lost 4 bases, leaving 9 bases of the junction unmatched. This CDR3 contains 15 residues. CDR1 and CDR2 from the germline V gene are MNHEY and SVGEGT.

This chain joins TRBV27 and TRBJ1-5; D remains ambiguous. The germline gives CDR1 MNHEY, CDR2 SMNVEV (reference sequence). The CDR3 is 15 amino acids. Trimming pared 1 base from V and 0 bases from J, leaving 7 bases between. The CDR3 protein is CASSLLRSSNQPQHF. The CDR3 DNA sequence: TGTGCCAGCAGTTTATTACGTAGTAGCAATCAGCCCCAGCATTTT.

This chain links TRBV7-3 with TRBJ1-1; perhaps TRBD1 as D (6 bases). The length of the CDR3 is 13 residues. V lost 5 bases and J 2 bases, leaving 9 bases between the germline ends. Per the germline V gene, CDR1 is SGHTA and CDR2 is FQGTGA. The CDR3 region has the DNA TGTGCCAGCAGCAACAGGGATAACACTGAAGCTTTCTTT. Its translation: CASSNRDNTEAFF.

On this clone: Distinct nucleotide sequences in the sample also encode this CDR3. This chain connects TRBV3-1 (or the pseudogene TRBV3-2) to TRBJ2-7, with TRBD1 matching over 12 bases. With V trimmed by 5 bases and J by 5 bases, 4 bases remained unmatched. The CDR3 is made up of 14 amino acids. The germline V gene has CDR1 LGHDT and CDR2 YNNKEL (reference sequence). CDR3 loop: CASSAGTGGDEQYF. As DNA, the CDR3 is TGTGCCAGCAGCGCCGGGACAGGGGGCGACGAGCAGTACTTC.

CDR3 nucleotide sequence: TGTGCCAGCAGCCAAGAGCTCCAGGGAAGGAGGGAGGGATCTAATGAAAAACTGTTTTTT. This codes for CASSQELQGRREGSNEKLFF. The chain combines TRBV3-1 (or the pseudogene TRBV3-2) with TRBJ1-4; D may be TRBD1 (5 bases). The CDR3 loop spans 20 amino acids. Per the germline V gene, CDR1 is LGHDT and CDR2 is YNNKEL (reference sequence). The V gene lost 0 bases and the J gene lost 3 bases, with 23 bases spanning the gap.